This T cell receptor beta chain originates from a study of regulatory T cells in long-lasting Graves disease. This clonotype was counted at least ten times. Time point of the sample: newly diagnosed GD, antithyroid drugs for less than 3 months. Extracted PBMC RNA gave rise to the TCR library. After removal of 2 bases from V and 6 bases from J, the junction contained 12 bases not matched to a gene. The CDR3 loop spans 16 amino acids. Germline V gene lookup returns CDR1 GTSNPN and CDR2 SVGIG (reference sequence). Sequencing libraries for TCR beta were prepared with iRepertoire HTBI primers and Arm-PCR of CDR3 regions. TCRdb reanalysed the multiplex PCR reads using MiXCR and keeps one entry per CDR3 protein. This table has under 300,000 distinct CDR3 sequences, 20% appearing once.

This specimen was peripheral blood mononuclear cells (PBMCs), taken at new diagnosis, from a patient treated with antithyroid drugs. This clonotype was sampled from a female donor with Graves disease. V usage is TRBV30 and J usage is TRBJ2-7, with 11 bases fitting TRBD2. The CDR3 DNA reads TGTGCCTGGAGTTCTCCGGTGCTAGCGGGAGGATCCGAGCAGTACTTC. Translation: CAWSSPVLAGGSEQYF.